The rows below give T cell receptor beta chains drawn from one sample of a study of early T cells in non-severe SARS-CoV-2 infection. TCRdb analysed the 5' RACE reads with MiXCR anew, one entry per CDR3 protein. The table has some 49,000 distinct CDR3 sequences, 10% to 15% seen once. Material for sequencing was whole blood. The receptors were sampled from an adult who was a healthcare worker with PCR-confirmed SARS-CoV-2 infection or an uninfected control (not recorded which). Each CDR3 is given with its conserved first and last residue. A D gene is named only where the DNA matches it firmly. Rows give clone size only sometimes, using once, few, many, or a class for an expanded clone.

j_call: TRBJ2-5; d_call: NA; clone_size: many; v_call: TRBV5-1; cdr3_aa: CASSSGHKQETQYF; cdr3_nt: TGCGCCAGCAGCTCGGGACATAAACAAGAGACCCAGTACTTC
j_call: TRBJ2-1; d_call: TRBD1; clone_size: many; v_call: TRBV29-1; cdr3_aa: CSVEGQGAVDEQFF; cdr3_nt: TGCAGCGTTGAAGGGCAGGGGGCGGTCGATGAGCAGTTCTTC
j_call: TRBJ1-5; d_call: NA; clone_size: NA; v_call: TRBV2; cdr3_aa: CATHAEASQPQHF; cdr3_nt: TGTGCCACTCACGCCGAGGCTAGTCAGCCCCAGCATTTT
j_call: TRBJ2-1; d_call: NA; clone_size: many; v_call: TRBV7-9; cdr3_aa: CASSLIDNSYNEQFF; cdr3_nt: TGTGCCAGCAGCTTAATCGACAACTCCTACAATGAGCAGTTCTTC
j_call: TRBJ2-7; d_call: TRBD2; clone_size: few; v_call: TRBV20-1; cdr3_aa: CSARAAREGLITYEQYF; cdr3_nt: TGCAGTGCTAGAGCCGCGCGGGAGGGCCTTATCACCTACGAGCAGTACTTC
j_call: TRBJ2-1; d_call: TRBD2; clone_size: many; v_call: TRBV3-1; cdr3_aa: CASSQVDSGRSTYNEQFF; cdr3_nt: TGTGCCAGCAGCCAAGTTGATAGCGGGAGGAGTACCTACAATGAGCAGTTCTTC
j_call: TRBJ2-1; d_call: NA; clone_size: NA; v_call: TRBV29-1; cdr3_aa: CSVELLENEQFF; cdr3_nt: TGCAGCGTTGAATTGCTGGAGAATGAGCAGTTCTTC
j_call: TRBJ2-1; d_call: NA; clone_size: NA; v_call: TRBV6-2/TRBV6-3; cdr3_aa: CASSRIYNEQFF; cdr3_nt: TGTGCCAGCAGTCGGATTTACAATGAGCAGTTCTTC
j_call: TRBJ2-2; d_call: NA; clone_size: NA; v_call: TRBV6-1; cdr3_aa: CASSAVVNTANTGELFF; cdr3_nt: TGTGCCAGCAGTGCGGTAGTGAACACCGCGAACACCGGGGAGCTGTTTTTT
j_call: TRBJ2-1; d_call: NA; clone_size: many; v_call: TRBV20-1; cdr3_aa: CSAYSGTGVNEQFF; cdr3_nt: TGCAGTGCTTATAGCGGCACGGGTGTCAATGAGCAGTTCTTC
j_call: TRBJ2-3; d_call: TRBD1; clone_size: NA; v_call: TRBV28; cdr3_aa: CASSSTGGADTQYF; cdr3_nt: TGTGCCAGCAGTTCGACAGGGGGGGCAGATACGCAGTATTTT
j_call: TRBJ2-2; d_call: NA; clone_size: many; v_call: TRBV19; cdr3_aa: CASRRRDSGDTGELFF; cdr3_nt: TGTGCCAGTAGAAGGAGGGACAGCGGGGACACCGGGGAGCTGTTTTTT
j_call: TRBJ2-7; d_call: NA; clone_size: few; v_call: TRBV6-5; cdr3_aa: CASTGGTSYEQYF; cdr3_nt: TGTGCCAGCACGGGGGGCACCTCCTACGAGCAGTACTTC
j_call: TRBJ2-1; d_call: NA; clone_size: few; v_call: TRBV7-6; cdr3_aa: CASSLALGGAGLSYNEQFF; cdr3_nt: TGTGCCAGCAGCTTAGCCCTTGGAGGAGCGGGTCTCTCCTACAATGAGCAGTTCTTC
j_call: TRBJ2-1; d_call: TRBD2; clone_size: NA; v_call: TRBV7-3; cdr3_aa: CASSSSGTRSEQFF; cdr3_nt: TGTGCCAGCAGCTCCTCCGGGACTAGAAGTGAGCAGTTCTTC
j_call: TRBJ2-7; d_call: TRBD1; clone_size: few; v_call: TRBV29-1; cdr3_aa: CSVGQGDEQYF; cdr3_nt: TGCAGCGTTGGACAGGGCGACGAGCAGTACTTC
j_call: TRBJ2-5; d_call: TRBD2; clone_size: many; v_call: TRBV5-1; cdr3_aa: CASSREGDPQETQYF; cdr3_nt: TGCGCCAGCAGCCGGGAGGGGGACCCCCAAGAGACCCAGTACTTC
j_call: TRBJ2-7; d_call: NA; clone_size: NA; v_call: TRBV2; cdr3_aa: CASSLIYEQYF; cdr3_nt: TGTGCCAGCAGTCTGATCTACGAGCAGTACTTC
j_call: TRBJ2-7; d_call: TRBD2; clone_size: NA; v_call: TRBV20-1; cdr3_aa: CSASLSGRAAEQYF; cdr3_nt: TGCAGTGCTAGCCTTAGCGGGAGGGCGGCCGAGCAGTACTTC
j_call: TRBJ1-4; d_call: NA; clone_size: medium-sized; v_call: TRBV7-9; cdr3_aa: CASSLEKGKLFF; cdr3_nt: TGTGCCAGCAGCTTAGAGAAGGGGAAACTGTTTTTT
j_call: TRBJ2-7; d_call: NA; clone_size: NA; v_call: TRBV9; cdr3_aa: CASSLLRDAGPYEQYF; cdr3_nt: TGTGCCAGCAGCTTACTCCGGGACGCGGGGCCCTACGAGCAGTACTTC
j_call: TRBJ1-1; d_call: NA; clone_size: many; v_call: TRBV6-2/TRBV6-3; cdr3_aa: CASSYPTGRRDTEAFF; cdr3_nt: TGTGCCAGCAGTTACCCGACAGGACGGAGGGACACTGAAGCTTTCTTT
j_call: TRBJ1-5; d_call: NA; clone_size: few; v_call: TRBV19; cdr3_aa: CASSIDRGQNINQPQHF; cdr3_nt: TGTGCCAGTAGTATAGATCGGGGACAAAATATCAATCAGCCCCAGCATTTT
j_call: TRBJ2-4; d_call: NA; clone_size: many; v_call: TRBV6-4; cdr3_aa: CASSDSELAKNIQYF; cdr3_nt: TGTGCCAGCAGTGACTCAGAGTTAGCCAAAAACATTCAGTACTTC
j_call: TRBJ1-4; d_call: NA; clone_size: many; v_call: TRBV19; cdr3_aa: CASSTGWKEKLFF; cdr3_nt: TGTGCCAGTAGCACCGGTTGGAAAGAAAAACTGTTTTTT
j_call: TRBJ2-7; d_call: NA; clone_size: NA; v_call: TRBV19; cdr3_aa: CASSLGSSGQYF; cdr3_nt: TGTGCCAGTAGTCTCGGCTCATCGGGACAGTACTTC
j_call: TRBJ1-5; d_call: NA; clone_size: many; v_call: TRBV30; cdr3_aa: CAWSNRAGLGQPQHF; cdr3_nt: TGTGCCTGGAGTAACCGAGCAGGGCTGGGGCAGCCCCAGCATTTT
j_call: TRBJ2-1; d_call: TRBD1; clone_size: few; v_call: TRBV12-3/TRBV12-4; cdr3_aa: CASSKILGQGHGGDEQFF; cdr3_nt: TGTGCCAGCAGTAAGATCCTTGGACAGGGACATGGTGGTGATGAGCAGTTCTTC
j_call: TRBJ2-1; d_call: TRBD1; clone_size: NA; v_call: TRBV20-1; cdr3_aa: CSVPGQGYNEQFF; cdr3_nt: TGCAGTGTACCGGGACAGGGTTACAATGAGCAGTTCTTC
j_call: TRBJ2-7; d_call: TRBD2; clone_size: NA; v_call: TRBV27; cdr3_aa: CASSFTLAGEQYF; cdr3_nt: TGTGCCAGCAGTTTTACACTAGCGGGCGAGCAGTACTTC
j_call: TRBJ2-7; d_call: NA; clone_size: many; v_call: TRBV7-3; cdr3_aa: CASRQTGSSYEQYF; cdr3_nt: TGTGCCAGCAGGCAAACCGGGTCCTCCTACGAGCAGTACTTC
j_call: TRBJ2-7; d_call: NA; clone_size: once; v_call: TRBV7-9; cdr3_aa: CASSFLDSYEQYF; cdr3_nt: TGTGCCAGCAGCTTCCTAGACAGCTACGAGCAGTACTTC
j_call: TRBJ2-7; d_call: NA; clone_size: few; v_call: TRBV11-1; cdr3_aa: CASSLLLGTYEQYF; cdr3_nt: TGTGCCAGCAGCTTGCTTCTAGGCACCTACGAGCAGTACTTC
j_call: TRBJ2-7; d_call: TRBD2; clone_size: many; v_call: TRBV6-6; cdr3_aa: CASSYSRTSGSNYEQYF; cdr3_nt: TGTGCCAGCAGTTACTCGCGGACTAGCGGGAGTAACTACGAGCAGTACTTC
j_call: TRBJ1-4; d_call: NA; clone_size: many; v_call: TRBV12-3/TRBV12-4; cdr3_aa: CASSLQGGLFF; cdr3_nt: TGTGCCAGCAGTTTACAGGGAGGACTGTTTTTT
j_call: TRBJ2-1; d_call: NA; clone_size: few; v_call: TRBV20-1; cdr3_aa: CSARGIRGTYNEQFF; cdr3_nt: TGCAGTGCTAGAGGCATTAGGGGGACCTACAATGAGCAGTTCTTC
j_call: TRBJ2-3; d_call: NA; clone_size: NA; v_call: TRBV29-1; cdr3_aa: CSVRGATDTQYF; cdr3_nt: TGCAGCGTTAGGGGGGCCACAGATACGCAGTATTTT
j_call: TRBJ2-1; d_call: NA; clone_size: many; v_call: TRBV3-1; cdr3_aa: CASRSNGYEQFF; cdr3_nt: TGTGCCAGCAGATCGAATGGGTATGAGCAGTTCTTC